The 30 T cell receptor beta chains listed next were all sequenced from one sample in a study of blood T cells in healthy people across ages. Sample-barcoded 5' priming and a J-beta primer mix drove a second PCR of roughly 6 to 12 cycles. TCRdb recomputed calls from the 5' RACE reads with MiXCR, one row per CDR3 protein. The sample has 650,000 to 1,000,000 distinct CDR3 sequences, around 36% seen once. Material: blood. The receptors derive from a man between 18 and 29 years old in good health.

This chain links TRBV20-1 with TRBJ2-5, with TRBD1 as a possible D gene (6 bases). The CDR3 is 13 residues long. Germline CDR1 and CDR2: DFQATT and SNEGSKA (reference sequence). V lost 6 bases and J lost 2, with 13 bases in between. The CDR3 loop reads CSALDRRQETQYF. The CDR3, as DNA: TGCAGTGCCCTCGACAGGAGACAAGAGACCCAGTACTTC.

This clonotype was seen a handful of times. The V and J genes are TRBV12-3 or TRBV12-4 and TRBJ1-5, with a possible D match to TRBD1 (6 bases). Between the trimmed V and J ends, which lost 4 bases and 1 base, there was a span of 17 bases. This CDR3 spans 17 amino acids. CDR3: CASSSNQQGNSNQPQHF. The CDR3 DNA sequence: TGTGCCAGCAGTTCAAATCAGCAGGGGAACAGCAATCAGCCCCAGCATTTT.

The CDR3 reads CASSSQGRGITYEQYF. The CDR3 nucleotides are TGCGCCAGCAGCTCCCAAGGCAGGGGGATTACCTACGAGCAGTACTTC. The V gene is TRBV4-3, the J gene TRBJ2-7, with 7 positions matching TRBD1. Germline V gene lookup returns CDR1 LGHNA and CDR2 YSLEER. V lost 5 bases to trimming and J lost 2 bases; unmatched junction nucleotides: 12. This CDR3 is built from 16 residues.

This clonotype appeared once. A single base separates this from a much larger clone, so it may be a read error. This chain links TRBV12-3 or TRBV12-4 with TRBJ2-3; D is undetermined. The CDR3 consists of 14 residues. V was pared by 7 bases and J by 4 bases, with 15 bases between. The CDR3 DNA sequence: TGTGCCAGCAAGCTAACAGCGAGCGCAGATACGCAGTATTTT. As protein: CASKLTASADTQYF.

The V call is TRBV2, the J call TRBJ1-6; TRBD1 matches 7 bases. Trimming cost V 1 base and J 8 bases; bases outside gene matches: 5. CDR3 length: 15 residues. CDR1 is SNHLY, CDR2 FYNNEI, per germline. CDR3 sequence: CASSEDRGGDSPLHF. In nucleotides, the CDR3 is TGTGCCAGCAGTGAAGACAGGGGCGGGGATTCACCCCTCCACTTT.

This chain connects TRBV7-2 to TRBJ2-2; no reliable D call. There are 14 residues in the CDR3. Between the trimmed V and J ends, which lost 0 bases and 3 bases, there was a span of 5 bases. From germline, CDR1 is SGHTA and CDR2 FQGNSA. Here the CDR3 DNA reads TGTGCCAGCAGCTTAGCATTGGACACCGGGGAGCTGTTTTTT. Its translation: CASSLALDTGELFF.

This clonotype was observed a few times. The rearrangement links TRBV4-3 to TRBJ2-1; a weak D match, TRBD2 (5 bases). This CDR3 has 15 residues. Germline-derived CDR1 and CDR2 are LGHNA and YSLEER. Trimming cost V 4 bases and J 2 bases, with 12 bases left between them. The CDR3 loop reads CASSRYAAAYNEQFF. As DNA, the CDR3 is TGCGCCAGCAGCCGTTATGCAGCGGCCTACAATGAGCAGTTCTTC.

The chain employs TRBV7-2 and TRBJ2-1; no definite D call. Trimming shortened V by 5 bases and J by 4 bases, and 12 bases separated the two germline ends. This CDR3 is 14 amino acids long. The germline CDR1 and CDR2 sequences are SGHTA and FQGNSA. This chain's CDR3 is CASSTPAGYNEQFF. CDR3 DNA: TGTGCCAGCAGCACTCCTGCTGGGTACAATGAGCAGTTCTTC.

This clonotype was counted only a few times. The J gene is TRBJ1-2, the V gene TRBV2; D is unresolved. This CDR3 spans 14 amino acids. CDR1 and CDR2 from the germline V gene are SNHLY and FYNNEI. The V and J ends lost 4 bases and 1 base respectively, with 10 bases between them. The CDR3: CASSVSAYNYGYTF. The CDR3 bases are TGTGCCAGCAGTGTTTCAGCATATAACTATGGCTACACCTTC.

Ten or more counts support this clonotype. The chain joins TRBV29-1 to TRBJ2-7, with 7 positions matching TRBD2. Germline-derived CDR1 and CDR2 are SQVTM and ANQGSEA. The CDR3 length is 12 residues. V lost 2 bases and J lost 3; bases outside the gene matches: 1. DNA of the CDR3: TGCAGCGTTGAACTAGCGGACTACGAGCAGTACTTC. It codes for CSVELADYEQYF.

For this clonotype: Since a much larger clone is just one base distant, this may be a read error. V is TRBV5-1 and J is TRBJ2-1, with a weak D call TRBD2 (5 bases). Matching the DNA end better, TRBJ2-7 makes the J call doubtful. CDR1 is SGHRS, CDR2 YFSETQ, per germline. The length of the CDR3 is 14 residues. In DNA form, the CDR3 reads TGCGCCAGCAGCTGGGGAGACTCCTACAATGAGCAGTACTTC. Translation: CASSWGDSYNEQYF.

The rearrangement links TRBV20-1 to TRBJ1-2; D gene uncertain. V gave up 8 bases and J gave up 4 bases, with 11 bases separating them. This CDR3 is built from 11 residues. Germline CDR1 reads DFQATT; CDR2 reads SNEGSKA (reference sequence). The CDR3 coding sequence is TGCAGTACTGGGAGAGCCTATGGCTACACCTTC. This translates into CSTGRAYGYTF.

This clonotype has at least ten counts. The chain has TRBV12-3 or TRBV12-4 and TRBJ1-5, with a tentative D call TRBD1 (6 bases). CDR3 size: 14 residues. V was cut by 3 bases and J by 3 bases, with 9 bases left in between. CDR3 protein: CASSFRGHNQPQHF. The CDR3 region has the DNA TGTGCCAGCAGTTTCCGGGGGCACAATCAGCCCCAGCATTTT.

The chain joins TRBV27 to TRBJ2-2; D might be TRBD2 (6 bases). Trimming removed 8 bases from V and 1 base from J, with 8 bases in between. From germline, CDR1 is MNHEY and CDR2 SMNVEV (reference sequence). This CDR3 spans 13 amino acids. The CDR3 here is CASRGWNTGELFF. The CDR3 nucleotides are TGTGCCAGCCGGGGGTGGAACACCGGGGAGCTGTTTTTT.

This clonotype was observed many times. CDR3 bases: TGCGCCAGCAGCCAGATGCTAGCGGGGGGACCCACAGATACGCAGTATTTT. Amino acids: CASSQMLAGGPTDTQYF. V is TRBV4-3 and J is TRBJ2-3, with TRBD2 matching over 11 bases. The germline CDR1 and CDR2 sequences are LGHNA and YSLEER. V lost 3 bases, J lost 2 bases, and 7 bases stayed unmatched. This CDR3 spans 17 amino acids.

This clonotype was counted at least ten times. This chain uses TRBV12-3 or TRBV12-4 with TRBJ2-5; 11 nucleotides line up with TRBD2. V trimming: 5 bases; J trimming: 3 bases; junction bases outside the gene matches: 8. The CDR3 has 16 residues. This CDR3 reads CASSARLAGIKETQYF. The CDR3 nucleotides read TGTGCCAGCAGTGCGCGACTAGCGGGGATTAAAGAGACCCAGTACTTC.

CDR3 coding DNA: TGTGCCAGCAGATTCGGACTGAGATATGGCTACACCTTC. Its translation: CASRFGLRYGYTF. The chain couples TRBV7-2 to TRBJ1-2; unclear D gene. This CDR3 contains 13 residues. With 6 bases removed from V and 5 bases from J, the gap between germline ends came to 13 bases. CDR1 and CDR2 from the germline V gene are SGHTA and FQGNSA.

In this sample, this clonotype turned up a few times. The chain recombines TRBV29-1 with TRBJ1-4; TRBD1 is a possible D gene (6 bases). This CDR3 has 14 residues. CDR1 is SQVTM, CDR2 ANQGSEA, per germline. Trimming removed 1 base at V and 8 bases at J, with 14 bases between. The CDR3 sequence is CSVEVAGVGEKLFF. CDR3 in DNA: TGCAGCGTTGAAGTCGCAGGGGTTGGGGAAAAACTGTTTTTT.

In this sample, this clonotype turned up many times. The chain recombines TRBV10-3 with TRBJ2-1; D unresolved. This CDR3 comprises 15 residues. The germline V and J ends were trimmed by 8 bases and 8 bases, with 22 bases remaining between them. Germline CDR1 ENHRY, CDR2 SYGVKD. The chain's CDR3 is CAIASLGKGIDEQFF. The CDR3 DNA follows: TGTGCCATCGCTAGTTTAGGGAAGGGTATCGATGAGCAGTTCTTC.

This chain uses TRBV25-1 with TRBJ2-7, with 7 bases aligning to TRBD1. This CDR3 is 16 amino acids long. Germline CDR1 and CDR2: MGHDK and SYGVNS. Losses at the gene ends were 5 bases for V and 1 base for J; bases not matched to a gene: 11. The CDR3 sequence: CASSPQGDRVSYEQYF. The CDR3 region has the DNA TGTGCCAGCAGTCCCCAGGGGGACAGAGTTTCCTACGAGCAGTACTTC.

Regarding this clonotype: Just one base apart from a much larger clone, this may be a read error. The chain links TRBV7-9 to TRBJ1-2; D is possibly TRBD1 (6 bases). The CDR3 is 14 amino acids. The germline gives CDR1 SEHNR, CDR2 FQNEAQ (reference sequence). Deletions cut 8 bases from V and 5 bases from J, with 18 bases between. CDR3 residues: CASERVGGAYGYTF. The DNA of the CDR3 is TGTGCCAGCGAGAGGGTGGGGGGCGCTTATGGCTACACCTTC.

The chain employs TRBV7-8 and TRBJ1-5, with D perhaps matching TRBD1 (6 bases). Germline CDR1 and CDR2: SGHVS and FQNEAQ. Trimming left V 1 base short and J 0 bases short, with 10 bases between. The CDR3 loop spans 16 amino acids. The CDR3 DNA reads as TGTGCCAGCAGCTTAGGAAGGGGGGGTAGCAATCAGCCCCAGCATTTT. Translation gives CASSLGRGGSNQPQHF.

The chain's CDR3 is CSVPTTGRGNDYTF. In DNA, the CDR3 is TGCAGCGTACCAACGACAGGGAGAGGGAATGACTACACCTTC. The chain recombines TRBV29-1 with TRBJ1-2, with 7 bases aligning to TRBD1. The CDR3 is 14 residues long. Germline assignment: CDR1 SQVTM and CDR2 ANQGSEA. V lost 6 bases, J lost 10 bases, and 17 bases stayed unmatched.

This clonotype was counted only a few times. V is TRBV28 and J is TRBJ2-3; 10 bases are a match to TRBD1. There are 14 residues in the CDR3. Losses at the gene ends were 6 bases for V and 3 bases for J; bases not matched to a gene: 3. Per germline, CDR1 MDHEN and CDR2 SYDVKM. In DNA form, the CDR3 reads TGTGCCAGCAGGTGGGACAGGGGTACAGATACGCAGTATTTT. Its protein is CASRWDRGTDTQYF.

About this clonotype: The junction departs from the called germline gene at one end, perhaps through a read error. V usage is TRBV4-1 and J usage is TRBJ2-3; 7 bases are shared with TRBD2. The CDR3 is 19 residues long. The germline gives CDR1 MGHRA, CDR2 YSYEKL. The CDR3 loop is CASSQEATWSGVSTGTQYF. CDR3 nucleotides: TGCGCCAGCAGCCAAGAAGCAACTTGGAGCGGGGTGAGCACAGGTACGCAGTATTTT.

This clonotype was found a few times. The chain uses TRBV20-1 and TRBJ2-1, with TRBD2 matching 7 bases. Germline values: CDR1 DFQATT, CDR2 SNEGSKA (reference sequence). V lost 3 bases to trimming and J lost 0 bases; unmatched junction nucleotides: 2. There are 14 residues in the CDR3. The CDR3 reads CSASRGSSYNEQFF. The CDR3 DNA reads TGCAGTGCTAGCCGCGGGAGCTCCTACAATGAGCAGTTCTTC.

This clonotype was picked up a small number of times. The chain combines TRBV11-2 with TRBJ1-5; 7 bases line up with TRBD1. The CDR3 has 15 residues. CDR1 SGHAT and CDR2 FQNNGV come from the germline V gene. With 4 bases clipped from V and 3 bases from J, the junction kept 6 bases outside the gene matches. As DNA, the CDR3 is TGTGCCAGCAGCTGGGGGGGACAGAACAATCAGCCCCAGCATTTT. Protein product: CASSWGGQNNQPQHF.

Details on this clonotype: The junction differs from germline at one of its ends, possibly a read error. V is TRBV7-2 and J is TRBJ1-4; no reliable D call. The germline CDR1 and CDR2 sequences are SGHTA and FQGNSA. CDR3 length: 14 amino acids. Here the CDR3 reads CASSLEAGSGKLIF. The CDR3 DNA follows: TGTGCCAGCAGCTTAGAAGCGGGGAGCGGAAAACTGATTTTT.

This clonotype was observed many times. The chain recombines TRBV30 with TRBJ2-7, with unresolved D. Germline V gives CDR1 GTSNPN, CDR2 SVGIG (reference sequence). The CDR3 is 11 residues long. Trimming removed 1 base at V and 0 bases at J, with 1 base between. CDR3 sequence: CAWSDSYEQYF. CDR3 coding DNA: TGTGCCTGGAGTGACTCCTACGAGCAGTACTTC.

CDR3 sequence: CASSFAGFWYF. CDR3 bases: TGTGCCAGCAGCTTCGCAGGGTTCTGGTACTTC. The chain couples TRBV7-9 to TRBJ2-7; TRBD1 might be the D (5 bases). This CDR3 has 11 residues. Germline CDR1 reads SEHNR; CDR2 reads FQNEAQ (reference sequence). Trimming stripped 3 bases from V and 12 bases from J, with 12 bases between.